These 4 T cell receptor beta chains were all obtained from the same sample, sequenced in a study of early T cells in non-severe SARS-CoV-2 infection. TCRdb passed the 5' RACE reads through MiXCR, listing each CDR3 protein once. This sample yields 55,000 to 75,000 distinct CDR3 sequences, of which approximately 10% are seen a single time; around 6.6% belongs to the top ten. Sequenced input: whole blood. Every receptor here comes from an adult who was a healthcare worker with PCR-confirmed SARS-CoV-2 infection or an uninfected control (not recorded which).

This sequence joins TRBV2 and TRBJ1-5, with D uncertain. This CDR3 region has 13 residues. V shed 9 bases and J shed 7 bases, with 16 bases lying between them. Germline CDR1 SNHLY, CDR2 FYNNEI. CDR3 DNA: TGTGCCAGTAGTCCTATAGGGTACCAGCCCCAGCATTTT. Its protein product is CASSPIGYQPQHF.

This clonotype was picked up a small number of times. This rearrangement joins TRBV4-1 to TRBJ1-1, with no clear D. The V and J ends lost 0 bases and 8 bases respectively, with 16 bases between them. The germline V gene has CDR1 MGHRA and CDR2 YSYEKL. This CDR3 has 15 residues. The DNA of the CDR3 is TGCGCCAGCAGCCAAGATAATGGTGCAGTGTCGGAAGCTTTCTTT. It codes for CASSQDNGAVSEAFF.

The CDR3 DNA is TGCGCCAGCAGTCAAATGCCTTCGGGGCCCCAGCATTTT. It specifies CASSQMPSGPQHF. The gene calls are TRBV23-1 and TRBJ1-5; D not certain. Being an ORF, TRBV23-1 has a function that is uncertain. The CDR3 is 13 amino acids. Trimming took off 2 bases at V and 9 bases at J, with 11 bases between the two ends.

The chain employs TRBV6-1 and TRBJ2-5, with no clear D. Trimming shortened V by 3 bases and J by 12 bases, and 5 bases separated the two germline ends. Per germline, CDR1 MNHNS and CDR2 SASEGT. There are 9 residues in the CDR3. The DNA for the CDR3 is TGTGCCAGCAGTGACGTAAAGTACTTC. It codes for CASSDVKYF.